The present TCR beta chain was sequenced within a study of identical twins. The study's findings and limits: Twin pairs' shared out-of-frame alpha sequences were enriched in low generation probability. High-abundance cord blood beta clonotypes had fewer insertions; memory repertoires showed none.

This clonotype has just a few counts. No antigen is known for it. Trimming took 0 bases from V and 5 from J; bases not matched to a gene: 5. CDR3 size: 15 residues. In germline, CDR1 is SGHRS, CDR2 YFSETQ. TCRdb called the 5' RACE reads again in MiXCR, with one record for every CDR3 protein. This table holds some 270,000 distinct CDR3 sequences, approximately 8.3% found once. This sample was shared with a second study, whose subject was yellow fever vaccine responses in identical twins.

This rearrangement joins TRBV5-1 to TRBJ2-7; 10 bases fit TRBD1. The sequence derives from a woman aged 18 to 35 in good health. The sequenced sample was CD8+ T cells sorted from blood. The CDR3 bases are TGCGCCAGCAGCTTGGAGGGACAGGGGTTCGACGAGCAGTACTTC. It is translated as CASSLEGQGFDEQYF.